This paragraph covers one T cell receptor (beta chain) sequence. Its antigen is currently not known. Qualities for individual bases were not recorded, and no much larger clone is one base off. For the CD8 naive samples, CD45RO-negative cells were positively selected for CCR7, yielding a CD45RA+CCR7+ population from which TemRA cells were excluded. The donors were healthy, HIV-negative adults with no recently reported acute infections or vaccinations. Every donor was a Caucasian adult living in Nashville, Tennessee, USA. Blood was collected by leukapheresis, and PBMCs were isolated by Ficoll-Histopaque density gradient centrifugation and then cryopreserved in liquid nitrogen vapor phase. Analytical flow cytometry was used to check the purity and quantity of every magnetically sorted T cell population. Each sorted fraction had its genomic DNA isolated and then quantified by UV absorbance on a Nanodrop 2000c.

Using the deep immunoSEQ assay, multiplex PCR amplified TCR CDR3 regions from genomic DNA. Extracted genomic DNA from each cell subset was spread evenly across all wells of several immunoSEQ 96-well plates, with each plate serving as a replicate. For sorted subsets, about 0.2 ug genomic DNA, equal to about 30,000 T cell genomes, was loaded into each replicate PCR. Purified libraries were quantified with a Qubit 3.0 fluorometer, sized on a Bioanalyzer 2100, and re-quantified with the KAPA Library Quantification kit. A separate single-read 150-cycle Illumina NextSeq 550 flow cell was used to sequence each immunoSEQ 96-well plate. As for how the authors treated the data: Because the immunoSEQ output included only junctional sequences and no quality scores, the filtering could not be the same as the filtering used for full-length reads. To assign V/J genes and CDR3, sequences were annotated using PyIR, a Python wrapper for IgBLAST v1.9, with IMGT germline references. Reads with weak V/J assignments (E-value above 1e-6), missing CDR3, stop codons, out-of-frame junctions, or ambiguous translated residues were removed. A V3J clonotype was defined by an identical inferred V gene, J gene, and CDR3 amino acid sequence. Percentage overlap between repertoires was computed as shared unique clonotypes divided by the size of the smaller repertoire. RTK rarefaction, the Chao1 estimator, and Recon v2.1 estimates of unobserved clonotypes were used to assess repertoire richness. For all TCRbeta clonotypes obtained by the gDNA method from a handful of donors, generation probabilities were computed with OLGA. TCRdb limited this immuneACCESS table to in-frame rearrangements with V and J called. A share of clones is missing; checked studies link under half to unresolved V genes, and the rest is unexplained. Clone size and V and J calls were adopted from that table, with D and trimming inferred from the DNA. This sample lists hundreds of thousands of clones; approximately 96% were detected once. About 0.12% of the sample goes to the ten largest clones.

This entry comes from a study of shared clonotypes between healthy human individuals (TCRdb year 2020). For the study in its entirety: The cohort included three men and a couple of women between 18 and 49 years of age. For each donor, CD4 naive and CD4 memory were each given three plates, CD8 naive was given two plates, and CD8 memory was given one plate. The study deeply sequenced blood TCR repertoires of five healthy adults to estimate repertoire size and the extent of clonotype sharing between individuals. To increase sequencing depth and limit assay-specific biases, different laboratories used diverse techniques to prepare libraries and sequence TCR repertoires. Leukapheresis yielded between about 0.85 and 10 billion PBMCs per donor. Results and caveats for the whole study, not just this receptor: Larger estimated clonotype richness was generally found for naive subsets than for memory subsets. Even with the large sequencing depth, rarefaction of the sorted-subset datasets indicated that sequencing was incomplete. Pairwise subsampling led to the expectation that sequencing depth would affect the degree of clonotype sharing among donors. The genetic and exposure-history diversity represented was limited by the small number of donors. Compared with non-shared clonotypes, the clonotypes found in all four sorted-subset donors had higher generation probabilities. About 5% of naive CD4, 3.5% of naive CD8, roughly 2.4% of memory CD4, and 0.35% to 0.5% of memory CD8 clonotypes were shared across several donors. Sampling was limited to blood, and TCR repertoires in tissue likely differ from TCR repertoires in blood.

At the junction V is shortened by 4 bases and J by 0 bases, with 11 bases in between. From the cysteine up to the phenylalanine, the CDR3 has a length of 15 residues. Only CDR3 DNA is held: 45 bases, read in frame from base 1. Via the germline V gene, CDR1 is SNHLY and CDR2 FYNNEI. The specimen was naive CD8+ T cells sorted from blood. The sample's cell subset or site label is to be understood as: CD45RA+CCR7+. The receptor was isolated from a young woman in good health. The chain uses TRBV2 and TRBJ2-3; too little of a D gene remains to name it. The bases are TGTGCCAGCAGTGTGGGCACAGTAAGCACAGATACGCAGTATTTT. It translates as CASSVGTVSTDTQYF.